The 17 T cell receptor beta chains below come from one sample, sequenced in a study of blood T cell repertoires in COVID-19 (dated by TCRdb to about 2020). Libraries were constructed by the immunoSEQ multiplex PCR assay. As stored in TCRdb, this immuneACCESS dataset retains in-frame rearrangements with V and J assigned. A fraction of the clones does not appear; measured against another copy, unresolved V genes explain less than half of the discrepancy, and the remainder lacks a known reason. The sample data list about 53,000 clones, and more than 75% of these were observed just once. Approximately 3.9% of the sample belongs to the ten largest clones. The specimen sequenced was peripheral blood. The receptors derive from a man aged 45-60 years with acute or convalescent COVID-19.

This clone was counted a single time. The V call is TRBV10-1, the J call TRBJ2-2; D might be TRBD2 (5 bases). The germline gives CDR1 WNHNN, CDR2 SYGVQD (reference sequence). Trimming removed 1 base from V and 6 bases from J, with 18 bases in between. There are 17 residues in the CDR3. The CDR3 loop is CASSEWPGSDGAGELFF. The CDR3 region has the DNA TGCGCCAGCAGTGAGTGGCCGGGGAGCGATGGTGCCGGGGAGCTGTTTTTT.

This sequence joins TRBV12-5 and TRBJ2-5; TRBD1 matches 10 bases. CDR3 length: 17 residues. CDR1 LGHNT and CDR2 FRNRAP come from the germline V gene. J gave up 5 bases and V 3 bases, and 12 bases lay outside the gene matches. The CDR3 DNA sequence: TGTGCTAGTGGTTTAGGTGCGGGGACAGGGGTAGGGGAGACCCAGTACTTC. It is translated as CASGLGAGTGVGETQYF. The entire variable domain, with the rest obtained from reference TRBV12-5 and TRBJ2-5, is as follows: DARVTQTPRHKVTEMGQEVTMRCQPILGHNTVFWYRQTMMQGLELLAYFRNRAPLDDSGMPKDRFSAEMPDATLATLKIQPSEPRDSAVYFCASGLGAGTGVGETQYFGPGTRLLVL.

V gene TRBV10-2 combines with J gene TRBJ2-3; 7 bases line up with TRBD2. Germline CDR1 and CDR2: WSHSY and SAAADI. V shed 8 bases and J 7 bases; nucleotides not matched to a gene: 15. CDR3 length: 15 residues. The CDR3 is CASASPGRGEYTQYF. The CDR3 nucleotides read TGCGCCAGCGCCTCACCAGGACGGGGGGAATATACGCAGTATTTT.

The rearrangement uses TRBV10-3 and TRBJ2-1, with D unclear. Trimming removed 4 bases at V and 0 bases at J, with 10 bases between. This CDR3 comprises 15 residues. Per germline, CDR1 ENHRY and CDR2 SYGVKD. This CDR3 is CAISADLSSYNEQFF. For the CDR3, the DNA is TGTGCCATCAGTGCAGACTTGAGCTCCTACAATGAGCAGTTCTTC.

The chain has TRBV30 and TRBJ2-5; maybe TRBD2 (6 bases). The germline gives CDR1 GTSNPN, CDR2 SVGIG (reference sequence). V was cut by 0 bases and J by 2 bases, with 10 bases left in between. The CDR3 runs to 14 residues. The DNA of the CDR3 is TGTGCCTGGAGTGTAATCCGGGGGCAAGAGACCCAGTACTTC. As protein: CAWSVIRGQETQYF.

V usage is TRBV12-3 or TRBV12-4 and J usage is TRBJ1-6; D gene uncertain. V lost 4 bases and J 11 bases, leaving 6 bases between the germline ends. The CDR3 is made up of 11 amino acids. The CDR3: CASSSGTPLHF. Written as DNA, the CDR3 is TGTGCCAGCAGTTCGGGTACACCCCTCCACTTT.

The genes are TRBV4-1 and TRBJ2-1; 10 bases fit TRBD2. V trimming: 5 bases; J trimming: 9 bases; junction bases outside the gene matches: 10. The CDR3 length is 15 residues. The V gene's germline CDR1 is MGHRA and CDR2 YSYEKL. CDR3 DNA sequence: TGCGCCAGCAGCGCGGGCACTAGCGGGGAGTCTGAGCAGTTCTTC. Amino acid sequence: CASSAGTSGESEQFF.

The rearrangement joins TRBV28 to TRBJ2-1; 10 bases agree with TRBD2. This CDR3 is built from 21 residues. Germline lookup yields CDR1 MDHEN and CDR2 SYDVKM. The V gene end was trimmed by 4 bases and the J gene end by 0 bases; junction bases not matched to a gene: 18. This CDR3 is CASSSPFPGTSARYSYNEQFF. The CDR3 bases are TGTGCCAGCAGTTCCCCCTTTCCCGGGACTAGCGCACGATACTCCTACAATGAGCAGTTCTTC. Together with reference TRBV28 and TRBJ2-1, the CDR3 gives the full variable domain: DVKVTQSSRYLVKRTGEKVFLECVQDMDHENMFWYRQDPGLGLRLIYFSYDVKMKEKGDIPEGYSVSREKKERFSLILESASTNQTSMYLCASSSPFPGTSARYSYNEQFFGPGTRLTVL.

The J gene is TRBJ1-1, the V gene TRBV5-6; D is unresolved. In germline, CDR1 is SGHDT, CDR2 YYEEEE. Deletions cut 0 bases from V and 4 bases from J, with 19 bases between. The CDR3 loop spans 17 amino acids. The CDR3 spells CASSLGKFFHRGTEAFF. CDR3 DNA: TGTGCCAGCAGCTTGGGTAAATTCTTCCATCGGGGCACTGAAGCTTTCTTT.

V is TRBV6-1 and J is TRBJ2-2; TRBD2 is a possible D gene (5 bases). The CDR3 length is 13 residues. CDR1 and CDR2 (germline): MNHNS, SASEGT. The germline V and J ends were trimmed by 1 base and 7 bases, with 7 bases remaining between them. The CDR3 sequence is CASSEVGIGELFF. CDR3 DNA sequence: TGTGCCAGCAGTGAAGTCGGGATCGGGGAGCTGTTTTTT.

The chain uses TRBV19 and TRBJ1-1, with TRBD1 matching 7 bases. CDR1 is LNHDA, CDR2 SQIVND, per germline (reference sequence). The J segment lost 10 bases and the V segment lost 6 bases, leaving 14 bases of the junction unmatched. CDR3 length equals 14 residues. CDR3 in amino acids: CASRAPGTAERAFF. As DNA, the CDR3 is TGTGCCAGTAGAGCCCCCGGGACAGCTGAGAGAGCTTTCTTT. Combining the CDR3 with reference TRBV19 and TRBJ1-1 gives the whole variable domain DGGITQSPKYLFRKEGQNVTLSCEQNLNHDAMYWYRQDPGQGLRLIYYSQIVNDFQKGDIAEGYSVSREKKESFPLTVTSAQKNPTAFYLCASRAPGTAERAFFGQGTRLTVV.

This clone was found once. CDR3 in amino acids: CASKGQHYNEQFF. CDR3 bases: TGTGCCAGCAAGGGACAGCACTACAATGAGCAGTTCTTC. The gene calls are TRBV6-4 and TRBJ2-1, with 7 positions matching TRBD1. CDR1 is MRHNA and CDR2 is SNTAGT in the germline V gene. Germline trimming cut 7 bases from V and 3 bases from J; bases unmatched to any gene: 3. The CDR3 length is 13 residues.

The rearrangement uses TRBV5-1 and TRBJ2-1; TRBD2 agrees at 10 bases. The germline CDR1 and CDR2 sequences are SGHRS and YFSETQ. Trimming removed 2 bases from V and 6 bases from J; junction bases left unmatched: 2. CDR3 length: 14 residues. CDR3 bases: TGCGCCAGCAGCTTTCCTAGCGGGGGCAATGAGCAGTTCTTC. It is translated as CASSFPSGGNEQFF.

V gene TRBV12-5 combines with J gene TRBJ1-5; D is unclear. The CDR3 runs to 17 residues. The germline V and J ends were trimmed by 0 bases and 4 bases, with 16 bases remaining between them. The germline V gene encodes CDR1 LGHNT and CDR2 FRNRAP. CDR3 residues: CASGLVVVRDNNQPQHF. The DNA for the CDR3 is TGTGCTAGTGGTTTGGTAGTTGTTAGAGACAATAATCAGCCCCAGCATTTT.

The chain employs TRBV4-1 and TRBJ2-7, with TRBD2 matching 13 bases. Germline V gene lookup returns CDR1 MGHRA and CDR2 YSYEKL. V was clipped by 0 bases and J by 6 bases; unmatched bases: 5. The CDR3 has 16 residues. The CDR3 DNA sequence: TGCGCCAGCAGCCAAGATCATGGACTAGCGGGAGTCGAGCAGTACTTC. It codes for CASSQDHGLAGVEQYF.

J is TRBJ1-2 and V is TRBV12-3 or TRBV12-4; D is unresolved. This CDR3 is 13 amino acids long. V lost 2 bases, J lost 6 bases, and 10 bases lay in between. Here the CDR3 DNA reads TGTGCCAGCAGTTTAAAAGTGGGCCATGGCTACACCTTC. As protein: CASSLKVGHGYTF.

The V gene is TRBV7-3, the J gene TRBJ1-2, with a tentative D call TRBD1 (5 bases). This CDR3 is built from 13 residues. The germline V and J ends were trimmed by 2 bases and 5 bases, with 9 bases remaining between them. Germline CDR1 is SGHTA and CDR2 is FQGTGA. The CDR3 DNA reads TGTGCCAGCAGCTTAGGGACTGAGTATGGCTACACCTTC. Encoded protein: CASSLGTEYGYTF.